Listed below are T cell receptor beta chains from one sample, sequenced in a study of PD-L1 blockade in urothelial cancer. Libraries were prepared by immunoSEQ multiplex PCR; TCRdb keeps only in-frame clonotypes and omits some of them. This table has more than 55,000 clones, roughly 79% appearing once. Sequences were derived from PBMCs, sampled around atezolizumab (anti-PD-L1) treatment. The receptors were gathered from a man aged 65 to 85 with urothelial cancer. CDR3s include the opening cysteine and the closing phenylalanine or tryptophan. Each record gives: D gene, J gene, V gene, clone size, CDR3 DNA, CDR3 protein. The D gene is left open where the match is weak. A clone size is listed for some rows: how often the clone was seen (once, few, many), or a class if it is expanded.

TRBD2 TRBJ2-1 TRBV29-1 - TGCAGCGTTGAACCCCTAAGCGGGAGGGCCGTGAATGAGCAGTTCTTC CSVEPLSGRAVNEQFF
- TRBJ1-5 TRBV7-2 - TGTGCCAGCAGCCCAACACGCAATCAGCCCCAGCATTTT CASSPTRNQPQHF
- TRBJ2-2 TRBV13 - TGTGCCAGCAGCCCAGTGGAGGGAGGAAGTGGAGGAACCGGGGAGCTGTTTTTT CASSPVEGGSGGTGELFF
- TRBJ1-5 TRBV21-1 once TGTGCCAGCACCGGGACAGGGACGCCGTCCGGCAATCAGCCCCAGCATTTT CASTGTGTPSGNQPQHF
TRBD1 TRBJ2-7 TRBV28 - TGTGCCAGCAGTCAGGGACAGGGCTTCTACGAGCAGTACTTC CASSQGQGFYEQYF
TRBD1 TRBJ1-2 TRBV6-5 - TGTGCCAGCAGTTCTACAGGGGCCACCAACTATGGCTACACCTTC CASSSTGATNYGYTF
TRBD1 TRBJ2-5 TRBV29-1 - TGCAGCGTTGGACAGGGTCAGGAGACCCAGTACTTC CSVGQGQETQYF
TRBD2 TRBJ2-1 TRBV11-2 - TGTGCCAGCAGCGCACTAGCGGGGGGACTCGGGGAGCAGTTCTTC CASSALAGGLGEQFF
- TRBJ2-1 TRBV5-1 - TGCGCCAGCAGCTTGGACAGGGCAGGAAATGAGCAGTTCTTC CASSLDRAGNEQFF
- TRBJ2-7 TRBV7-2 - TGTGCCAGCAGCCCCCAGGGTAGTTCCCACTACGAGCAGTACTTC CASSPQGSSHYEQYF
TRBD2 TRBJ2-5 TRBV5-6 - TGTGCCAGCAGCACCGGCCTAGCGGGAACGAAAGAGACCCAGTACTTC CASSTGLAGTKETQYF
- TRBJ1-3 TRBV7-6 - TGTGCCAGCAGCCCAGGTTTCGGAAACACCATATATTTT CASSPGFGNTIYF
TRBD1 TRBJ1-4 TRBV11-2 once TGTGCCAGCAGCGAAGACAGGGTAAATGAAAAACTGTTTTTT CASSEDRVNEKLFF
TRBD1 TRBJ1-5 TRBV6-5 - TGTGCCAGCAGAAAAACAGGGGGCAATCAGCCCCAGCATTTT CASRKTGGNQPQHF
- TRBJ2-7 TRBV19 few TGTGCCAGTAGTGGCGGCACCTACGAGCAGTACTTC CASSGGTYEQYF
- TRBJ1-2 TRBV6-5 once TGTGCCAGCAGTTCGGGGTTCGGGGTCTATGGCTACACCTTC CASSSGFGVYGYTF
- TRBJ1-5 TRBV19 - TGTGCCAGTAGTATAGCGGGGTGGGTCAATCAGCCCCAGCATTTT CASSIAGWVNQPQHF
- TRBJ2-6 TRBV5-4 - TGTGCCAGCAGCCCGGGGAGGGGGGCCAACGTCCTGACTTTC CASSPGRGANVLTF
TRBD1 TRBJ1-4 TRBV4-1 - TGCGCCAGCAGCCGTCTCTCCGGGACAGATAATGAAAAACTGTTTTTT CASSRLSGTDNEKLFF
TRBD1 TRBJ2-4 TRBV6-1 - TGTGCCAGCAGCGAATGGGTTGCCGGGACAGGGGGCGGGGGAGCCAAAAACATTCAGTACTTC CASSEWVAGTGGGGAKNIQYF
TRBD1 TRBJ1-1 TRBV19 - TGTGCCAGTACCACAGGGGGACGGAACACTGAAGCTTTCTTT CASTTGGRNTEAFF
- TRBJ2-7 TRBV2 few TGTGCCATCCGACTCATGGAGGGTACCTACGAGCAGTACTTC CAIRLMEGTYEQYF
- TRBJ2-7 TRBV6-5 - TGTGCCAGCAGTTACCCCGGCCTAGGCGCCTACGAGCAGTACTTC CASSYPGLGAYEQYF
TRBD1 TRBJ1-4 TRBV9 - TGTGCCAGCAGCCCACCGGGACAGGCGAATGAAAAACTGTTTTTT CASSPPGQANEKLFF
TRBD2 TRBJ2-1 TRBV7-2 - TGTGCCAGCAGCTCCCGTCGGACTAGCGGGAGGAATGAGCAGTTCTTC CASSSRRTSGRNEQFF
TRBD1 TRBJ2-7 TRBV27 once TGTGCCAGCGGTACCGGGACAGGCTCCTACGAGCAGTACTTC CASGTGTGSYEQYF
TRBD1 TRBJ1-2 TRBV30 - TGTGCCTCCACCTCCCTCGACAGGGATTTGTATTATGGCTACACCTTC CASTSLDRDLYYGYTF
TRBD1 TRBJ1-2 TRBV7-9 - TGTGCCAGCAGCTCGGGACAGGGATTTAAGAACTATGGCTACACCTTC CASSSGQGFKNYGYTF
TRBD1 TRBJ1-1 TRBV2 - TGTGCCAGCAGTGCGGGACAGGGAGTGAACACTGAAGCTTTCTTT CASSAGQGVNTEAFF
- TRBJ1-2 TRBV28 - TGTGCCAGCAGTTCCGGTTCCGAACATACAGGGCGGTGGGGCTATGGCTACACCTTC CASSSGSEHTGRWGYGYTF
- TRBJ2-2 TRBV2 - TGTGCCAGCAGTGAACAGGCGAGTTTGACCGGGGAGCTGTTTTTT CASSEQASLTGELFF
- TRBJ1-1 TRBV6-5 - TGTGCCAGCAGTTACTCAGGAGGGTATGGTACTGAAGCTTTCTTT CASSYSGGYGTEAFF
- TRBJ2-4 TRBV27 few TGTGCCAGCGGGCCTGTGCCCAACTCGGCCAAAAACATTCAGTACTTC CASGPVPNSAKNIQYF
TRBD2 TRBJ2-3 TRBV7-2 - TGTGCCAGCAGCTTAGCGTTTGGACTAGCGGGAGGGAGCACAGATACGCAGTATTTT CASSLAFGLAGGSTDTQYF
TRBD1 TRBJ1-4 TRBV6-5 few TGTGCCAGCAGTTACATATGGGGGACAGATAATGAAAAACTGTTTTTT CASSYIWGTDNEKLFF
- TRBJ2-3 TRBV7-3 - TGTGCCAGCAGCTTAAGCGGAAACACAGATACGCAGTATTTT CASSLSGNTDTQYF
TRBD2 TRBJ2-1 TRBV4-1 - TGCGCCAGCAGCGAAGGACTAGTCTCCTACAATGAGCAGTTCTTC CASSEGLVSYNEQFF
- TRBJ1-2 TRBV27 - TGTGCCAGTCGTCAGGGGAACTATGGCTACACCTTC CASRQGNYGYTF
- TRBJ2-7 TRBV5-1 - TGCGCCAGCAGCTTGGGAGTTTTATCCTACGAGCAGTACTTC CASSLGVLSYEQYF
- TRBJ1-4 TRBV2 - TGTGCCAGCAGAGAATACCTGACAGGCCCAAGGAATAATGAAAAACTGTTTTTT CASREYLTGPRNNEKLFF
- TRBJ1-1 TRBV2 - TGTGCCAGCGATAAGTCAGACATGAACACTGAAGCTTTCTTT CASDKSDMNTEAFF
TRBD1 TRBJ1-5 TRBV2 - TGTGCCAGCAGTGGGGACAGCCCTCAGCCCCAGCATTTT CASSGDSPQPQHF
- TRBJ1-2 TRBV6-5 few TGTGCCAGCAGTTACTCGAGCTTTAACTATGGCTACACCTTC CASSYSSFNYGYTF
TRBD2 TRBJ2-1 TRBV6-1 - TGTGCCAGCAGTGAAGGTCCGGGGGGATTCGGTGAGCAGTTCTTC CASSEGPGGFGEQFF
TRBD2 TRBJ2-2 TRBV9 - TGTGCCAGCAGCGTACGGGGGGTCGGGGAGCTGTTTTTT CASSVRGVGELFF
- TRBJ2-7 TRBV19 - TGTGCCAGTAGGCCCTCGACAGGACTCCCCTACGAGCAGTACTTC CASRPSTGLPYEQYF
TRBD2 TRBJ2-7 TRBV5-1 - TGCGCCAGCAGCCCCACTAGCGGGGGGGACGAGCAGTACTTC CASSPTSGGDEQYF
- TRBJ2-1 TRBV21-1 - TGTGCCAGCAGCAAAGCAGGGACTAGCGGGGTACGGGAGCAGTTCTTC CASSKAGTSGVREQFF
TRBD1 TRBJ2-7 TRBV5-4 - TGTGCCAGCAGCCTGGACAGGGCCTCCGAGCAGTACTTC CASSLDRASEQYF
- TRBJ1-1 TRBV5-4 - TGTGCCAGCAGCTTGGCCGTGGAGGGCACTGAAGCTTTCTTT CASSLAVEGTEAFF
- TRBJ2-5 TRBV12-5 - TGTGCTAGTGGTTTAGAGATCCAAGAGACCCAGTACTTC CASGLEIQETQYF
- TRBJ1-5 TRBV7-2 - TGTGCCAGCAGCTTAGTCGGCGGGGGGAGCAATCAGCCCCAGCATTTT CASSLVGGGSNQPQHF
- TRBJ2-3 TRBV27 once TGTGCCAGCAAGCAACTTCCCACAGATACGCAGTATTTT CASKQLPTDTQYF
TRBD2 TRBJ2-1 TRBV11-3 - TGTGCCAGCTCTAGCGGGAGTAACTACAATGAGCAGTTCTTC CASSSGSNYNEQFF
- TRBJ2-3 TRBV5-1 - TGCGCCAGCAGCCCTGGAGGGGGGGCCATAGATACGCAGTATTTT CASSPGGGAIDTQYF
TRBD1 TRBJ1-5 TRBV2 - TGTGCCAGCAGTGAGCACGGGACAGGGGTGACGGGTCAGCCCCAGCATTTT CASSEHGTGVTGQPQHF
TRBD1 TRBJ2-3 TRBV7-9 - TGTGCCAGCAGCCCGGTCCTGACAGGGGGCAACACAGATACGCAGTATTTT CASSPVLTGGNTDTQYF